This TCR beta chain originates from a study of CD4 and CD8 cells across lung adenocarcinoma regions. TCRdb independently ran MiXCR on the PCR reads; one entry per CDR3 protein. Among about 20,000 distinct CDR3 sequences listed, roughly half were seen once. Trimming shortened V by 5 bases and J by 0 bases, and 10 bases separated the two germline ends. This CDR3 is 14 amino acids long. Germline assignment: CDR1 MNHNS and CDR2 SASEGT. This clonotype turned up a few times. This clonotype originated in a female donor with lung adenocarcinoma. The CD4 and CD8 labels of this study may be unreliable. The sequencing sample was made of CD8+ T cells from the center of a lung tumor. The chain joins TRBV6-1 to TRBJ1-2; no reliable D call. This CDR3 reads CASSHTSANYGYTF. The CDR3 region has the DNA TGTGCCAGCAGTCATACTTCAGCTAACTATGGCTACACCTTC.